Listed below are T cell receptor beta chains from one sample, sequenced in a study of T cells in narcolepsy. The repertoire was sequenced with immunoSEQ multiplex PCR; TCRdb's copy has only in-frame clones and lacks some. The repertoire holds 25,000 to 35,000 clones, with 85% to 90% as singletons. The sample comprised CD45RA- memory CD4+ T cells from PBMCs. These receptors were obtained from a human donor with narcolepsy. The CDR3 runs from the conserved cysteine through the conserved F or W. Fields, in order: CDR3 DNA, CDR3 protein, V gene, J gene, clone size, CDR3 length, D gene. A D gene is named only where the DNA matches it firmly. Expanded clones are given a class, and other clones once, few, many or no size at all.

TGTGCCAGCAGTAATGGACAGGGAGGGAACTATGGCTACACCTTC	CASSNGQGGNYGYTF	TRBV28	TRBJ1-2	NA	15	TRBD1
TGTGCTAGTGCCAAGGTACTGCCCCGCGGGGGGGCCATGGATGAGCAGTTCTTC	CASAKVLPRGGAMDEQFF	TRBV12-5	TRBJ2-1	NA	18	TRBD2
TGTGCCAGCAGCCCCTCAGGGGTAGAGACCCAGTACTTC	CASSPSGVETQYF	TRBV7-2	TRBJ2-5	NA	13	NA
TGTGCCAGCAGCTTAGGACAGATGAACACCGGGGAGCTGTTTTTT	CASSLGQMNTGELFF	TRBV5-6	TRBJ2-2	NA	15	NA
TGTGCCAGCAGCCCAGGGGGACAGGGGGCGGGCACTGAAGCTTTCTTT	CASSPGGQGAGTEAFF	TRBV5-6	TRBJ1-1	few	16	TRBD1
TGTGCCAGCAGGCTAGGTGGGGGCGGGGCCCGGGAGCAGTTCTTC	CASRLGGGGAREQFF	TRBV11-1	TRBJ2-1	few	15	NA
TGTGCCAGCAGCTTGAGAGTAAACTCTGGAAACACCATATATTTT	CASSLRVNSGNTIYF	TRBV5-5	TRBJ1-3	NA	15	NA
TGTGCCAGCAGTCTTACAGGGGACACTGAAGCTTTCTTT	CASSLTGDTEAFF	TRBV7-2	TRBJ1-1	NA	13	TRBD1
TGTGCCACGCAGGGCTACAATGAGCAGTTCTTC	CATQGYNEQFF	TRBV15	TRBJ2-1	NA	11	NA
TGTGCCAGCAGCTTAGATCAAGGGTATGGCTACACCTTC	CASSLDQGYGYTF	TRBV11-3	TRBJ1-2	NA	13	NA
TGCGCCAGCAGCCAATCAACGAGGTGGGCCACCGGGGAGCTGTTTTTT	CASSQSTRWATGELFF	TRBV4-3	TRBJ2-2	NA	16	NA
TGTGCCAGCAGCTCTGGGGGGAAGGAAAAACTGTTTTTT	CASSSGGKEKLFF	TRBV7-9	TRBJ1-4	NA	13	NA
TGCGCCAGCAGCCAACTCAGGCGGGGTTCTAACTACGAGCAGTACTTC	CASSQLRRGSNYEQYF	TRBV4-1	TRBJ2-7	NA	16	NA
TGCAGCGTGAGACGCAGCCTCAATGAGCAGTTCTTC	CSVRRSLNEQFF	TRBV29-1	TRBJ2-1	NA	12	NA
TGTGCCAGCAGACTGGACAGGGGTGGAAACACCATATATTTT	CASRLDRGGNTIYF	TRBV6-9	TRBJ1-3	NA	14	TRBD1
TGTGCCAGCAGCGTAGCGGGGTCAGCAGAGACCCAGTACTTC	CASSVAGSAETQYF	TRBV9	TRBJ2-5	NA	14	NA
TGTGCCAGTAGTGGGACTTCCATTACCTACGAGCAGTACTTC	CASSGTSITYEQYF	TRBV19	TRBJ2-7	NA	14	NA
TGTGCCAGCTCCTATGGAAACACCATATATTTT	CASSYGNTIYF	TRBV28	TRBJ1-3	NA	11	NA
TGTGCCAGCAGCTTATTGGGGGTCCGTGGCTACACCTTC	CASSLLGVRGYTF	TRBV7-9	TRBJ1-2	once	13	NA
TGTGCCAGCAGTCCGAAAGGGGGGACTAGGATAGGGCAATCCTACGAGCAGTACTTC	CASSPKGGTRIGQSYEQYF	TRBV27	TRBJ2-7	NA	19	TRBD2
TGTGCCTGCCAAAGGGACAATGAAAAACTGTTTTTT	CACQRDNEKLFF	TRBV30	TRBJ1-4	NA	12	NA
TGTGCCAGCAGTTTATACCCGGGAGTTACCGGGGAGCTGTTTTTT	CASSLYPGVTGELFF	TRBV28	TRBJ2-2	few	15	NA
TGTGCCATCAGGAAAACAGGGGGGCCCTCCTACGAGCAGTACTTC	CAIRKTGGPSYEQYF	TRBV10-3	TRBJ2-7	NA	15	TRBD1
TGTGCCAGCTCACCACGCGGGGGGAACACCGGGGAGCTGTTTTTT	CASSPRGGNTGELFF	TRBV18	TRBJ2-2	NA	15	TRBD2
TGTGCCATCAGTGCAGAGGGGTTCGGCGGGGAGCTGTTTTTT	CAISAEGFGGELFF	TRBV10-3	TRBJ2-2	NA	14	NA
TGTGCCAGCTCACTGGACTCGGTGAACACTGAAGCTTTCTTT	CASSLDSVNTEAFF	TRBV18	TRBJ1-1	NA	14	NA
TGTGCCAGCGTGACAGCGGGTGGAGAAAAACTGTTTTTT	CASVTAGGEKLFF	TRBV19	TRBJ1-4	NA	13	NA
TGTGCCAGCAGCCGCGCTGGGACAGGGGTGAATCAGCCCCAGCATTTT	CASSRAGTGVNQPQHF	TRBV13	TRBJ1-5	NA	16	TRBD1
TGCGCCAGCAGCCCTCACAGGCTCCAATCTTACGAGCAGTACTTC	CASSPHRLQSYEQYF	TRBV4-1	TRBJ2-7	NA	15	NA
TGTGCCAGCAGCCCTAGGACTAGCGGGAGTTCGCAGTACTTC	CASSPRTSGSSQYF	TRBV6-1	TRBJ2-7	NA	14	TRBD2
TGTGCCAGCAGATCGGACAGGGGGCCAGATACGCAGTATTTT	CASRSDRGPDTQYF	TRBV6-5	TRBJ2-3	once	14	TRBD1
TGCGCCAGCAGCTTACTCCGGGACAGTCAAGAGACCCAGTACTTC	CASSLLRDSQETQYF	TRBV5-1	TRBJ2-5	NA	15	TRBD1
TGTGCCAGCAGCCAGGACAGGGGGCGTCATGAAAAACTGTTTTTT	CASSQDRGRHEKLFF	TRBV7-8	TRBJ1-4	NA	15	TRBD1
TGTGCCAGCTCACCCGACGGTAACCAAGAGACCCAGTACTTC	CASSPDGNQETQYF	TRBV18	TRBJ2-5	NA	14	NA
TGTGCCAGCTCACCACAGACTAGCGGCACAGATACGCAGTATTTT	CASSPQTSGTDTQYF	TRBV18	TRBJ2-3	NA	15	TRBD2
TGTGCCAGTAGTGTAGGGATAACCACTCAGCCCCAGCATTTT	CASSVGITTQPQHF	TRBV19	TRBJ1-5	NA	14	NA
TGTGCCAGCAGCCAGGACGGCAGAGTCAGTCTAACTGGGGCCAACGTCCTGACTTTC	CASSQDGRVSLTGANVLTF	TRBV5-6	TRBJ2-6	NA	19	NA
TGTGCCAGCAGTCACGGACTAGCGGGAGTCTACGAGCAGTACTTC	CASSHGLAGVYEQYF	TRBV28	TRBJ2-7	NA	15	TRBD2
TGTGCCAGCAGCGTAGGACAGGGGAATTCACCCCTCCACTTT	CASSVGQGNSPLHF	TRBV9	TRBJ1-6	NA	14	TRBD1
TGTGCCAGCAGTTTATTGAGCTCTGGGGCCAACGTCCTGACTTTC	CASSLLSSGANVLTF	TRBV27	TRBJ2-6	NA	15	NA
TGCGCCAGCAGCTTGATTCCGAACACCGGGGAGCTGTTTTTT	CASSLIPNTGELFF	TRBV5-1	TRBJ2-2	NA	14	NA
TGTGCCAGCAGCTTAGGTCCCGGGGGAGGGCAGTACTTC	CASSLGPGGGQYF	TRBV7-2	TRBJ2-7	NA	13	NA
TGTGCCATCAGTGAGCCCAACACCCTTTACAATGAGCAGTTCTTC	CAISEPNTLYNEQFF	TRBV10-3	TRBJ2-1	NA	15	NA
TGTGCCAGCAGCCAGGGACAGGGGTTCGATGGCTACACCTTC	CASSQGQGFDGYTF	TRBV28	TRBJ1-2	NA	14	TRBD1
TGTGCCAGCAGCTTAGGTAGAGCAGGTCTGAATGAGCAGTTCTTC	CASSLGRAGLNEQFF	TRBV7-9	TRBJ2-1	NA	15	NA
TGTGCCAGCATGGGCGGTTCTCCCTACGAGCAGTACTTC	CASMGGSPYEQYF	TRBV2	TRBJ2-7	NA	13	NA
TGTGCCACCAGACAGGGACCTAATGAAAAACTGTTTTTT	CATRQGPNEKLFF	TRBV15	TRBJ1-4	once	13	NA
TGTGCTAGTGGCCCCCCTATTAGGGGTATTAGGAGCAATCAGCCCCAGCATTTT	CASGPPIRGIRSNQPQHF	TRBV12-5	TRBJ1-5	few	18	NA
TGTGCCAGCAGCTTGGCTGGCGGGTCGGGTAATCAGCCCCAGCATTTT	CASSLAGGSGNQPQHF	TRBV7-9	TRBJ1-5	NA	16	NA
TGTGCCAGCAGTTACGGGATGCGCGAGTCGGGCTACACCTTC	CASSYGMRESGYTF	TRBV6-6	TRBJ1-2	NA	14	NA
TGCGCCAGCAGCCAAGTTCTAAACCCCCATGAGCAGTTCTTC	CASSQVLNPHEQFF	TRBV4-3	TRBJ2-1	once	14	NA
TGTGCCAGCCAGAAGTCAGATGAGCAGTTCTTC	CASQKSDEQFF	TRBV2	TRBJ2-1	NA	11	NA
TGTGCCAGCAGCGCAGCGACAGGGGCGACCGGGGAGCTGTTTTTT	CASSAATGATGELFF	TRBV5-8	TRBJ2-2	NA	15	TRBD1
TGCAGCGGACGGGCGACCGGGGAGCTGTTTTTT	CSGRATGELFF	TRBV29-1	TRBJ2-2	NA	11	NA
TGTGCCAGCAGTTCCCACAGGGGGCAATCAGATACGCAGTATTTT	CASSSHRGQSDTQYF	TRBV28	TRBJ2-3	NA	15	TRBD1
TGTGCCACCGACCGGACAGGGCTTGGCTACACCTTC	CATDRTGLGYTF	TRBV6-1	TRBJ1-2	once	12	TRBD1
TGTGCCAGCAGGCTCAGTAGGGGCTCTAATGAAAAACTGTTTTTT	CASRLSRGSNEKLFF	TRBV2	TRBJ1-4	NA	15	NA
TGTGCCAGCAGCCCACCGTGGACAGGGGAGGCGGACTTC	CASSPPWTGEADF	TRBV7-2	TRBJ2-7	NA	13	TRBD1